This T cell receptor (beta chain) was captured by sequencing in a study of read filtering for tumor transcriptome and immune sequencing. Background on the study: The cohort had more than 16 men and some 13 women aged about 47 to 90, mean about 70 years. Study-level results: Single-read clonotypes: roughly 81% of IR-seq clonotypes (about 4% of reads), about 75% of RNA-seq clonotypes (44.6% of reads).

The CDR3 consists of 18 residues. J was trimmed by 3 bases and V by 3 bases; bases with no gene match: 9. The germline V gene has CDR1 SEHNR and CDR2 FQNEAQ (reference sequence). From about 0.4 ug of RNA, a library with molecular barcoded alpha/delta and beta/gamma adaptors was made. TCRdb itself ran the reads through MiXCR, one entry per CDR3 protein. The sample has tens of thousands of distinct CDR3 sequences; approximately 15% are singletons. This clonotype was detected many times. Its antigen is not identified. The chain combines TRBV7-9 with TRBJ2-4; 12 bases fit TRBD2. The source is a donor aged 40 or older with multiple myeloma. Material for sequencing was a population of CD138-negative cells sorted from bone marrow. In DNA, the CDR3 is TGTGCCAGCAGCTTCGAACTAGCGGGAGGTTTTTACAAAAACATTCAGTACTTC. Its translation: CASSFELAGGFYKNIQYF.